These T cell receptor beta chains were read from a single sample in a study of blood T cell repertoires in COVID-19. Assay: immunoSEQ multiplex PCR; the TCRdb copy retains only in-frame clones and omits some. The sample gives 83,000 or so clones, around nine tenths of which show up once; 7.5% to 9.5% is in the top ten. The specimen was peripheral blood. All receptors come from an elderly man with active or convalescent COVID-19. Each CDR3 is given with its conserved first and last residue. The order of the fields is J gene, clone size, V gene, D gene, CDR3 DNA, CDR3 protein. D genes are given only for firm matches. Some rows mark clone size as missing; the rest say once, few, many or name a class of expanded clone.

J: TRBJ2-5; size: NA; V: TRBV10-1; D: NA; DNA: TGCGCCAGCAGTGGACAGACAAGAGAGACCCAGTACTTC; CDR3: CASSGQTRETQYF
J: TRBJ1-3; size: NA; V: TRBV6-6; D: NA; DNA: TGTGCCAGCAGTTACATCCTCAGGGGCGGAAACACCATATATTTT; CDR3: CASSYILRGGNTIYF
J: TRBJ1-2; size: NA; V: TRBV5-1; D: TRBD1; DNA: TGCGCCAGCAGCTTGGCAGGGGGCAACTATGGCTACACCTTC; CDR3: CASSLAGGNYGYTF
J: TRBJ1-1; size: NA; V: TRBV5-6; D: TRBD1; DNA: TGTGCCAGCAGCTTGGCGCTGGGACAGCTTGAAGCTTTCTTT; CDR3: CASSLALGQLEAFF
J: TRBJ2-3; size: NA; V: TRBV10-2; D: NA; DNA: TGCGCCAGCGGGAGTCGAGAGATACGCACAGATACGCAGTATTTT; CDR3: CASGSREIRTDTQYF
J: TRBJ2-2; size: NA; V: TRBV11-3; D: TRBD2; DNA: TGTGCCAGCAGCCGGATCGGGGGGGGCAAAACCGGGGAGCTGTTTTTT; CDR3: CASSRIGGGKTGELFF
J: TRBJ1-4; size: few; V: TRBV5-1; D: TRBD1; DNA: TGCGCCAGCAGCCTAGCCCCGGGACAGAGTAATGAAAAACTGTTTTTT; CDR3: CASSLAPGQSNEKLFF
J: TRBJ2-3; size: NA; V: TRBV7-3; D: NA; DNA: TGTGCCAGCAGCCCCAAGGGGTATCGTTGGACAGATACGCAGTATTTT; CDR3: CASSPKGYRWTDTQYF
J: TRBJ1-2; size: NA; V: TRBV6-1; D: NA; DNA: TGTGCCAGCAGTGAATACAGCCCTCTTAACTATGGCTACACCTTC; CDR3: CASSEYSPLNYGYTF
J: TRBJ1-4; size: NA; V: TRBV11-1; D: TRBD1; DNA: TGTGCCAGCAGCCGAGGGACAGGAGAAAAACTGTTTTTT; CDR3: CASSRGTGEKLFF
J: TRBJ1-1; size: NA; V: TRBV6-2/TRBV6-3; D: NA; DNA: TGTGCCAGCAGTTACTATACAGGAGCGAACACTGAAGCTTTCTTT; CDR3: CASSYYTGANTEAFF
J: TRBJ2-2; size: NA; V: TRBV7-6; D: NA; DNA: TGTGCCAGCAGCCCCACGGCCAACCAGGCCGGGGAGCTGTTTTTT; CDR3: CASSPTANQAGELFF
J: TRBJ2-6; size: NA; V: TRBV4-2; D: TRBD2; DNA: TGTGCCAGCAGCCAAGTCACTGCCAGCGGGATTTCTTCTGGGGCCAACGTCCTGACTTTC; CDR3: CASSQVTASGISSGANVLTF
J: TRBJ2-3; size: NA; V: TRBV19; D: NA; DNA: TGTGCCAGTAGTATGGGGGCAGGGGGGATAGATACGCAGTATTTT; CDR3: CASSMGAGGIDTQYF
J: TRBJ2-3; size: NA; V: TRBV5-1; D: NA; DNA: TGCGCCAGCAGCTTGGTTGGGGGGATCACAGATACGCAGTATTTT; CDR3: CASSLVGGITDTQYF
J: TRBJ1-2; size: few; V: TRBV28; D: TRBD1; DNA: TGTGCCAGCAGCGGGGGACAGGGATTGGGCTATGGCTACACCTTC; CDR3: CASSGGQGLGYGYTF
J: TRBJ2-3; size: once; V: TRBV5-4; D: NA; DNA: TGTGCCAGCAGCCCCGTAGTGCCAGATACGCAGTATTTT; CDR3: CASSPVVPDTQYF
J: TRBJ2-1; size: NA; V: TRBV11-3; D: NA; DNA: TGTGCCAGCAGCTTAGGGGCTTTAGGGGGATACAATGAGCAGTTCTTC; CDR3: CASSLGALGGYNEQFF